The next 21 T cell receptor beta chains were all read from a single sample in a study of tumor-infiltrating lymphocytes in primary liver carcinoma. With a constant-region primer, TCR beta cDNA was made from approximately 520 ng of total RNA. Slightly modified ARM-PCR, run as three nested multiplex PCR rounds, produced the TCR beta libraries. The two initial PCR rounds, around 11 cycles each, used TRBV1-TRBV30 forward and C-beta reverse primers. TCRdb redid the calling of the multiplex PCR reads with MiXCR, one entry per CDR3 protein. This sample has some 180,000 distinct CDR3 sequences, with about 82% found just once. Unsorted bulk tissue (roughly 19-31 mg) underwent RNA and DNA co-extraction. The sequenced material came from tumor tissue from primary liver carcinoma. These receptor sequences come from a man aged 35 to 55 with primary liver carcinoma and hepatitis B virus infection.

As regards this clonotype: The CDR3 does not close with the conserved phenylalanine or tryptophan, likely indicating a read error. V and J are TRBV7-9 and TRBJ2-1; tentative D call: TRBD1 (5 bases). The CDR3 loop spans 14 amino acids. V shed 5 bases and J shed 5 bases, with 13 bases lying between them. In germline, CDR1 is SEHNR, CDR2 FQNEAQ (reference sequence). CDR3 sequence reads: CASSGAKGDNEQFI. For the CDR3, the DNA is TGTGCCAGCAGCGGGGCCAAGGGTGACAATGAGCAGTTCATC.

Concerning this clonotype: The germline gene is not matched at one end of the junction; a read error may be the cause. The V and J genes are TRBV29-1 and TRBJ1-1, with a tentative D call TRBD1 (6 bases). CDR1 and CDR2 (germline): SQVTM, ANQGSEA. This CDR3 comprises 12 residues. The CDR3, as DNA: TGCAGCGCTGACAGGATGAACACTGAAGCTCTCTTT. It specifies CSADRMNTEALF. Variable domain in full (rest from reference TRBV29-1 and TRBJ1-1): SAVISQKPSRDICQRGTSLTIQCQVDSQVTMMFWYRQQPGQSLTLIATANQGSEATYESGFVIDKFPISRPNLTFSTLTVSNMSPEDSSIYLCSADRMNTEALFGQGTRLTVV.

The V and J genes are TRBV28 and TRBJ2-3; D gene uncertain. V lost 2 bases and J 7 bases, leaving 22 bases between the germline ends. The CDR3 length is 17 residues. Germline V gene sequence: CDR1 MDHEN, CDR2 SYDVKM. CDR3 DNA: TGTGCCAGCAGTTTAACTACCGTGGGAATTAACATAAATACGCAGTATTTT. Translation: CASSLTTVGININTQYF.

Notes on this clonotype: Without the conserved terminal phenylalanine or tryptophan, this CDR3 likely stems from a read error. The V and J genes are TRBV28 and TRBJ2-3; TRBD2 matches 8 bases. This CDR3 has 15 residues. Trimming cost V 6 bases and J 6 bases; bases outside gene matches: 11. Per the germline V gene, CDR1 is MDHEN and CDR2 is SYDVKM. The CDR3 loop is CASSPGAGEGDTQYY. The CDR3 coding sequence is TGTGCCAGCAGCCCAGGAGCGGGGGAGGGGGATACGCAGTATTAT.

This sequence joins TRBV4-3 and TRBJ2-2; D is unclear. The CDR3 has 14 amino acids. Germline CDR1 and CDR2: LGHNA and YSLEER. V gave up 3 bases and J gave up 2 bases, with 7 bases separating them. The CDR3 is CASSHDRNTGELFF. CDR3 coding DNA: TGCGCCAGCAGCCATGATCGAAACACCGGGGAGCTGTTTTTT.

Note on this clonotype: The junction departs from germline at one end; a sequencing error may be responsible. This chain uses TRBV11-2 with TRBJ2-7, with D hard to call. CDR1 and CDR2 from the germline V gene are SGHAT and FQNNGV. The CDR3 runs to 12 residues. As DNA, the CDR3 is TGTGCCAGCAGCTTGGCGTTCGGCGAGGAGTACTTC. It translates to CASSLAFGEEYF. The full variable domain, in which reference TRBV11-2 and TRBJ2-7 provide the parts outside the CDR3, is EAGVAQSPRYKIIEKRQSVAFWCNPISGHATLYWYQQILGQGPKLLIQFQNNGVVDDSQLPKDRFSAERLKGVDSTLKIQPAKLEDSAVYLCASSLAFGEEYFGPGTRLTVT.

To note about this clonotype: The DNA is omitted, as the CDR3 cannot be located on it reliably, and the CDR3 follows TCRdb's listing. V is TRBV29-1 and J is TRBJ1-1. Germline V gene lookup returns CDR1 SQVTM and CDR2 ANQGSEA. From its first to its last residue, the CDR3 has 15 amino acids. The CDR3 is CSVSAAWGMGTEALF.

The V call is TRBV29-1, the J call TRBJ1-3; 7 bases are a match to TRBD1. Germline V gene lookup returns CDR1 SQVTM and CDR2 ANQGSEA. This CDR3 region has 12 residues. The CDR3, as DNA: TGCAGAGTCAAACAGGGGGGAAACACCATATATTTT. This codes for CRVKQGGNTIYF.

There are a few counts of this clonotype. A clone one base away is much larger, so this may be a read error. V and J are TRBV5-6 and TRBJ2-3; a weak D match, TRBD1 (6 bases). Per the germline V gene, CDR1 is SGHDT and CDR2 is YYEEEE. The CDR3 loop spans 16 amino acids. CDR3 bases: TGTGCCAGCAGGCTTGGGGGCGGAAGTAGCACAGAAACGCAGTATTTT. It translates to CASRLGGGSSTETQYF.

Of note for this clonotype: The CDR3 does not end in the conserved phenylalanine or tryptophan, so this is likely a read error. V and J are TRBV12-3 or TRBV12-4 and TRBJ2-7; 9 bases line up with TRBD1. After removal of 7 bases from V and 3 bases from J, the junction contained 19 bases not matched to a gene. CDR3 length: 18 amino acids. CDR3 nucleotides: TGTGCCAGCATCTATGGTAGGGGGGACAGGGCCCCCTTCTACGAGCAGTACTTA. Translated: CASIYGRGDRAPFYEQYL.

The chain recombines TRBV11-2 with TRBJ2-7, with 7 bases aligning to TRBD2. The V gene end was trimmed by 0 bases and the J gene end by 5 bases; junction bases not matched to a gene: 7. CDR3 length: 15 residues. Germline CDR1 reads SGHAT; CDR2 reads FQNNGV. CDR3 amino acids: CASSLEGGSHDEQYF. CDR3 bases: TGTGCCAGCAGCTTAGAGGGCGGGAGCCACGACGAGCAGTACTTC.

As concerns this clonotype: Its ends do not fully match the called genes, so a read error is possible. The chain couples TRBV10-3 to TRBJ2-3; tentatively, D is TRBD1 or TRBD2 (5 bases each). The germline V gene encodes CDR1 ENHRY and CDR2 SYGVKD. This CDR3 has 15 residues. This CDR3 reads CAISAGRERTETQYF. CDR3 DNA: TGTGCCATCAGTGCTGGCAGGGAGCGCACAGAAACGCAGTATTTT.

Details on this clonotype: A read error may account for a junction end that differs from germline. The J gene is TRBJ2-4, the V gene TRBV6-6; D is uncertain. Germline V gene lookup returns CDR1 MNHNY and CDR2 SVGAGI (reference sequence). CDR3 size: 16 residues. CDR3 region: CASSLRIRGSKNIQYF. The DNA for the CDR3 is TGTGCCAGCAGCTTGAGGATAAGAGGATCCAAAAACATTCAGTATTTC.

This CDR3 is CASSLTGGYTF. CDR3 DNA: TGTGCCAGCAGTTTGACAGGGGGCTACACCTTC. The chain joins TRBV11-2 to TRBJ1-2; TRBD1 aligns across 7 bases. This CDR3 region has 11 residues. The germline V gene has CDR1 SGHAT and CDR2 FQNNGV. V shed 6 bases, J shed 8 bases, and the junction held 3 bases outside the gene matches.

For this clonotype: Relative to the germline gene, one junction end is altered; a read error may explain this. This rearrangement joins TRBV6-5 to TRBJ2-7; D may be TRBD2 (6 bases). The CDR3 contains 13 residues. Germline CDR1 is MNHEY and CDR2 is SVGAGI. The CDR3 loop reads CVSLRLGSYEQYF. The CDR3 DNA reads as TGCGTCAGCTTAAGACTAGGCTCCTACGAGCAGTACTTC.

About this clonotype: Its ends do not fully match the called genes, so a read error is possible. V and J are TRBV6-5 and TRBJ2-7; 8 bases align to TRBD1. Germline V gene lookup returns CDR1 MNHEY and CDR2 SVGAGI. The CDR3 has 13 amino acids. In DNA form, the CDR3 reads TGTGGCAGCAGGGGGACAGGCGAGTACGAGCAATACTTC. This gives the protein CGSRGTGEYEQYF.

About this clonotype itself: At one end the junction does not follow the germline gene, possibly because of a read error. The chain has TRBV6-2 or TRBV6-3 and TRBJ2-1; 8 nucleotides agree with TRBD2. The CDR3 is 13 residues long. The germline gives CDR1 MNHEY, CDR2 SVGEGT. The CDR3 coding sequence is TGTGCCAATAGGAATAGCGGGATCGGTGAGCAGTCCTTC. Encoded protein: CANRNSGIGEQSF.

In regard to this clonotype: Its ends do not fully match the called genes, so a read error is possible. The genes are TRBV6-1 and TRBJ2-5; 8 bases map to TRBD2. Per the germline V gene, CDR1 is MNHNS and CDR2 is SASEGT. This CDR3 comprises 14 residues. The CDR3 protein is CASSQGLVQETPYF. The CDR3 nucleotides read TGTGCCAGCAGCCAGGGACTAGTTCAGGAGACCCCGTACTTC.

In the case of this clonotype: This may stem from a read error, because a much larger clone lies one nucleotide away. The chain uses TRBV5-1 and TRBJ2-7; 11 bases align to TRBD2. There are 14 residues in the CDR3. CDR1 SGHRS and CDR2 YFSETQ come from the germline V gene. The CDR3 nucleotides are TGCGCCAGCAGGGCCGGGACTAGCGGTTACGAGCAGAACTTC. This codes for CASRAGTSGYEQNF.

A note on this clonotype: One junction end disagrees with the germline gene, perhaps due to a read error. This rearrangement joins TRBV4-2 to TRBJ2-1; D is undetermined. This CDR3 comprises 15 residues. In germline, CDR1 is LGHNA, CDR2 YNFKEQ. The CDR3 DNA sequence: TGTGCCAGCAACCAAGATTGGGCTACCGGCGGTGAGGAGTTCTTC. Its translation: CASNQDWATGGEEFF.

V gene TRBV12-3 or TRBV12-4 combines with J gene TRBJ2-3; 8 bases match TRBD2. CDR3 length: 15 amino acids. Unmatched junction bases numbered 10, after V lost 7 bases and J lost 4 bases. CDR3 sequence reads: CASNPQREWPDTQYF. CDR3 bases: TGTGCCAGCAATCCGCAGCGGGAGTGGCCAGATACGCAGTATTTT.